The 28 T cell receptor beta chains given below trace back to one sample, sequenced in a study of T cell changes during pregnancy in multiple sclerosis. Profiled with immunoSEQ multiplex PCR; TCRdb holds only in-frame clones, not every one. The data show tens of thousands of clones, about 91% seen once. The sample consisted of CD4+ T cells from peripheral blood mononuclear cells, taken in the third trimester of pregnancy. All receptors come from a female donor in good health, enrolled as a control in a pregnancy study.

This clone was picked up one time. The rearrangement links TRBV4-3 to TRBJ2-1, with 7 bases identical to TRBD1. This CDR3 is built from 11 residues. Germline loops: CDR1 LGHNA, CDR2 YSLEER. J gave up 10 bases and V 4 bases, and 1 base lay outside the gene matches. CDR3 in amino acids: CASSRQGEQFF. The CDR3 coding sequence is TGCGCCAGCAGCCGACAGGGAGAGCAGTTCTTC.

This chain links TRBV27 with TRBJ1-6; D remains ambiguous. The CDR3 contains 11 residues. Germline CDR1 is MNHEY and CDR2 is SMNVEV (reference sequence). Trimming stripped 3 bases from V and 10 bases from J, with 4 bases between. CDR3 coding DNA: TGTGCCAGCAGTTTGAGATCACCCCTCCACTTT. It yields the protein CASSLRSPLHF.

This sequence joins TRBV10-3 and TRBJ1-1; TRBD1 might be the D (6 bases). Deletions cut 0 bases from V and 1 base from J, with 9 bases between. This CDR3 is 15 amino acids long. In germline, CDR1 is ENHRY, CDR2 SYGVKD. CDR3 amino acids: CAISESGQPNTEAFF. DNA of the CDR3: TGTGCCATCAGTGAGTCGGGACAACCGAACACTGAAGCTTTCTTT.

CDR3 sequence (DNA): TGTGCCAGCAGCTTAGCTCCGGGGGCGAACACCGGGGAGCTGTTTTTT. It codes for CASSLAPGANTGELFF. The chain uses TRBV7-6 and TRBJ2-2; tentatively, D is TRBD2 (6 bases). The CDR3 is 16 residues long. Germline values: CDR1 SGHVS, CDR2 FNYEAQ. V was cut by 0 bases and J by 0 bases, with 8 bases left in between.

The chain employs TRBV29-1 and TRBJ1-6; 9 nucleotides match TRBD1. CDR3 size: 16 residues. The trim removed 4 bases at V and 5 bases at J, leaving 9 bases unmatched. The germline V gene encodes CDR1 SQVTM and CDR2 ANQGSEA. CDR3 bases: TGCAGCGTTGTCTCCTCCCGGGACAGGGATAATTCACCCCTCCACTTT. Translated: CSVVSSRDRDNSPLHF.

The gene calls are TRBV6-1 and TRBJ1-5; TRBD1 matches at 8 bases. Trimming cost V 6 bases and J 1 base; bases outside gene matches: 5. Germline values: CDR1 MNHNS, CDR2 SASEGT. The CDR3 has 15 amino acids. The CDR3 is CASRPTGGSNQPQHF. The CDR3 coding sequence is TGTGCCAGCAGGCCCACAGGGGGGAGCAATCAGCCCCAGCATTTT.

V usage is TRBV25-1 and J usage is TRBJ1-1, with no clear D. The germline V gene has CDR1 MGHDK and CDR2 SYGVNS. The germline V and J ends were trimmed by 2 bases and 1 base, with 5 bases remaining between them. This CDR3 has 13 amino acids. The DNA for the CDR3 is TGTGCCAGCAGTGAACTGAGGAACACTGAAGCTTTCTTT. Its translation: CASSELRNTEAFF. The whole variable domain, remainder taken from reference TRBV25-1 and TRBJ1-1, is EADIYQTPRYLVIGTGKKITLECSQTMGHDKMYWYQQDPGMELHLIHYSYGVNSTEKGDLSSESTVSRIRTEHFPLTLESARPSHTSQYLCASSELRNTEAFFGQGTRLTVV.

The V call is TRBV18, the J call TRBJ1-5, with TRBD1 matching over 7 bases. Germline loops: CDR1 KGHSH, CDR2 LQKENI. V shed 2 bases, J shed 0 bases, and the junction held 1 base outside the gene matches. The length of the CDR3 is 15 residues. The CDR3: CASSPGTDSNQPQHF. CDR3 bases: TGTGCCAGCTCACCAGGGACAGATAGCAATCAGCCCCAGCATTTT.

V and J are TRBV6-6 and TRBJ2-2; D remains unclear. Germline lookup yields CDR1 MNHNY and CDR2 SVGAGI (reference sequence). This CDR3 has 13 residues. The V end lost 6 bases, the J end lost 1 base, and 6 bases lay between the germline ends. CDR3 sequence: CASRQVNTGELFF. In nucleotides, the CDR3 is TGTGCCAGCAGGCAGGTGAACACCGGGGAGCTGTTTTTT.

This clone was detected once. The DNA of the CDR3 is TGTGCCAGCAGTGCCGGGACAGGGGGGATTGGAGTTCAGTACTTC. Translated: CASSAGTGGIGVQYF. The chain couples TRBV27 to TRBJ2-4, with 11 bases that match TRBD1. This CDR3 is built from 15 residues. The V gene end was trimmed by 5 bases and the J gene end by 11 bases; junction bases not matched to a gene: 11. Germline CDR1 MNHEY, CDR2 SMNVEV (reference sequence).

This chain joins TRBV18 and TRBJ2-2, with D uncertain. The V and J ends lost 0 bases and 2 bases respectively, with 10 bases between them. From germline, CDR1 is KGHSH and CDR2 LQKENI. The CDR3 covers 16 residues. The CDR3, as DNA: TGTGCCAGCTCACCACCAACGCGCTCAAACACCGGGGAGCTGTTTTTT. Its translation: CASSPPTRSNTGELFF. The full variable domain, with the rest looked up from reference TRBV18 and TRBJ2-2, is NAGVMQNPRHLVRRRGQEARLRCSPMKGHSHVYWYRQLPEEGLKFMVYLQKENIIDESGMPKERFSAEFPKEGPSILRIQQVVRGDSAAYFCASSPPTRSNTGELFFGEGSRLTVL.

V and J are TRBV27 and TRBJ1-2; D gene uncertain. Germline CDR1 and CDR2: MNHEY and SMNVEV (reference sequence). Trimming removed 1 base from V and 0 bases from J, with 15 bases in between. CDR3 length: 17 amino acids. CDR3: CASSLLAGASANYGYTF. CDR3 DNA sequence: TGTGCCAGCAGTTTATTGGCAGGTGCCTCGGCTAACTATGGCTACACCTTC.

The chain joins TRBV7-3 to TRBJ2-3; tentatively, D is TRBD2 (6 bases). V was pared by 4 bases and J by 3 bases, with 8 bases between. Germline V gene lookup returns CDR1 SGHTA and CDR2 FQGTGA. The CDR3 consists of 13 residues. CDR3 amino acids: CASSSTSTDTQYF. The CDR3 nucleotides read TGTGCCAGCAGCTCGACTAGTACAGATACGCAGTATTTT.

This sequence joins TRBV10-3 and TRBJ2-5; TRBD1 is a possible D gene (6 bases). V lost 2 bases, J lost 1 base, and 11 bases lay in between. CDR1 and CDR2 (germline): ENHRY, SYGVKD. The CDR3 is made up of 15 amino acids. Written as DNA, the CDR3 is TGTGCCATCAGTGAGACAGGACAGCTCCAAGAGACCCAGTACTTC. This gives the protein CAISETGQLQETQYF.

The chain has TRBV29-1 and TRBJ1-2; no definite D call. The CDR3 length is 14 residues. The ends were cut back, 3 bases at V and 7 bases at J, with 18 bases in the middle. CDR1 is SQVTM and CDR2 is ANQGSEA in the germline V gene. The DNA of the CDR3 is TGCAGCGTTGATAGGCGGGAGAGGGTTACTGGCTACACCTTC. Its protein product is CSVDRRERVTGYTF.

The V and J genes are TRBV4-2 and TRBJ1-6, with 11 bases aligning to TRBD1. The length of the CDR3 is 17 residues. The germline gives CDR1 LGHNA, CDR2 YNFKEQ. Trimming at V came to 4 bases and at J to 9 bases, leaving 11 bases not matched to a gene. The CDR3 DNA reads as TGTGCCAGCAGCCGTGAGATGGGACAGGGGGGTGGTTCACCCCTCCACTTT. Its translation: CASSREMGQGGGSPLHF.

The V call is TRBV19, the J call TRBJ1-2; 9 positions agree with TRBD1. V lost 7 bases and J lost 2; bases outside the gene matches: 5. There are 14 residues in the CDR3. Per the germline V gene, CDR1 is LNHDA and CDR2 is SQIVND (reference sequence). CDR3 in amino acids: CASNRDRVNYGYTF. The CDR3 nucleotides read TGTGCCAGTAACCGGGACAGGGTGAACTATGGCTACACCTTC. The entire variable domain, with the rest obtained from reference TRBV19 and TRBJ1-2, is as follows: DGGITQSPKYLFRKEGQNVTLSCEQNLNHDAMYWYRQDPGQGLRLIYYSQIVNDFQKGDIAEGYSVSREKKESFPLTVTSAQKNPTAFYLCASNRDRVNYGYTFGSGTRLTVV.

This chain connects TRBV13 to TRBJ2-7; D gene ambiguous. The CDR3 contains 14 residues. Germline V gene data show CDR1 as PRHDT and CDR2 as FYEKMQ (reference sequence). Trimming took off 5 bases at V and 1 base at J, with 12 bases between the two ends. This chain's CDR3 is CASSTTRGSYEQYF. The CDR3 DNA reads TGTGCCAGCAGCACCACTCGCGGATCCTACGAGCAGTACTTC.

This chain connects TRBV27 to TRBJ1-2, with TRBD1 identical over 8 bases. Germline V gene lookup returns CDR1 MNHEY and CDR2 SMNVEV (reference sequence). The V gene end was trimmed by 2 bases and the J gene end by 7 bases; junction bases not matched to a gene: 6. CDR3 length: 14 amino acids. The CDR3 sequence is CASSLQGANGGYTF. CDR3 DNA: TGTGCCAGCAGTTTACAGGGGGCAAACGGTGGCTACACCTTC.

The rearrangement joins TRBV7-9 to TRBJ2-7; D possibly corresponds to TRBD2 (5 bases). This CDR3 is built from 12 residues. Germline V gene sequence: CDR1 SEHNR, CDR2 FQNEAQ (reference sequence). The germline V and J ends were trimmed by 5 bases and 6 bases, with 11 bases remaining between them. This chain's CDR3 is CASSPSGGEQYF. The CDR3 DNA sequence: TGTGCCAGCAGCCCGAGCGGTGGCGAGCAGTACTTC.

The J gene is TRBJ1-1, the V gene TRBV5-6; D is possibly TRBD1 (5 bases). The CDR3 has 14 amino acids. The V end lost 0 bases, the J end lost 2 bases, and 8 bases lay between the germline ends. Germline V gene lookup returns CDR1 SGHDT and CDR2 YYEEEE. The CDR3: CASSLGGLNTEAFF. Here the CDR3 DNA reads TGTGCCAGCAGCTTGGGGGGACTTAACACTGAAGCTTTCTTT.

CDR3 nucleotides: TGTGCCACCAGCCCGCGGACAGGGCGATCCTACAATGAGCAGTTCTTC. Encoded protein: CATSPRTGRSYNEQFF. The chain is built from TRBV15 and TRBJ2-1; 8 nucleotides agree with TRBD1. The CDR3 contains 16 residues. Germline values: CDR1 LNHNV, CDR2 YYDKDF (reference sequence). V shed 5 bases and J 1 base; nucleotides not matched to a gene: 7.

The CDR3 DNA reads as TGTGCCACCAGCAGAGTCCGGGGGACAGGGGGGACCGGGGAGCTGTTTTTT. This encodes CATSRVRGTGGTGELFF. The chain couples TRBV15 to TRBJ2-2; TRBD1 aligns across 11 bases. There are 17 residues in the CDR3. The germline gives CDR1 LNHNV, CDR2 YYDKDF (reference sequence). After removal of 1 base from V and 5 bases from J, the junction contained 6 bases not matched to a gene. Together with reference TRBV15 and TRBJ2-2, the CDR3 gives the full variable domain: DAMVIQNPRYQVTQFGKPVTLSCSQTLNHNVMYWYQQKSSQAPKLLFHYYDKDFNNEADTPDNFQSRRPNTSFCFLDIRSPGLGDTAMYLCATSRVRGTGGTGELFFGEGSRLTVL.

The genes are TRBV4-1 and TRBJ1-2, with D maybe TRBD1 (6 bases). V lost 0 bases and J 5 bases, leaving 13 bases between the germline ends. The CDR3 contains 15 residues. Per germline, CDR1 MGHRA and CDR2 YSYEKL. The CDR3 protein is CASSQDPTGPYGYTF. The CDR3 coding sequence is TGCGCCAGCAGCCAAGATCCCACAGGGCCTTATGGCTACACCTTC.

The genes are TRBV6-5 and TRBJ1-5, with 7 nucleotides matching TRBD1. Germline CDR1 MNHEY, CDR2 SVGAGI. The CDR3 is 15 amino acids. Germline trimming cut 6 bases from V and 2 bases from J; bases unmatched to any gene: 7. CDR3: CASSLGTVGNQPQHF. The CDR3 nucleotides read TGTGCCAGCAGCCTAGGGACAGTTGGCAATCAGCCCCAGCATTTT.

This chain joins TRBV28 and TRBJ1-2; D is ambiguous. The CDR3 has 17 residues. Trimming shortened V by 2 bases and J by 0 bases, and 16 bases separated the two germline ends. Germline lookup yields CDR1 MDHEN and CDR2 SYDVKM. The CDR3 DNA sequence: TGTGCCAGCAGTTTAACCCCCCAGAAGGGAGCTAACTATGGCTACACCTTC. Residues: CASSLTPQKGANYGYTF.

The chain combines TRBV7-9 with TRBJ1-2; a possible D gene is TRBD1 (6 bases). CDR3 size: 15 residues. Germline CDR1 is SEHNR and CDR2 is FQNEAQ (reference sequence). V was cut by 5 bases and J by 4 bases, with 17 bases left in between. CDR3 sequence (DNA): TGTGCCAGCAGCATGAGCAGGGGCTCTTTCTATGGCTACACCTTC. Its protein is CASSMSRGSFYGYTF.

The chain is built from TRBV5-4 and TRBJ2-3; 7 nucleotides align to TRBD1. The CDR3 totals 13 residues. The germline CDR1 and CDR2 sequences are SGHNT and YYREEE (reference sequence). V shed 7 bases and J 2 bases; nucleotides not matched to a gene: 4. The CDR3 is CASRGQDTDTQYF. The CDR3 DNA sequence: TGTGCCAGCCGAGGACAGGACACAGATACGCAGTATTTT.